Listed below are T cell receptor beta chains from one sample, sequenced in a study of T cells in Graves' hyperthyroidism and ophthalmopathy. Each CDR3 protein gets one entry after TCRdb re-called the multiplex PCR reads with MiXCR. Of 250,000 to 300,000 distinct CDR3 sequences listed, 13% to 15% were seen once; the top ten hold 10% to 15%. Material: blood. These receptors were collected from a middle-aged woman with Graves' hyperthyroidism that later progressed to Graves' ophthalmopathy. Each CDR3 is given with its conserved first and last residue. D genes are given only for firm matches. Only part of the rows carry a size: once, few, many, or a class if the clone is expanded.

cdr3_aa | cdr3_nt | clone_size | j_call | v_call | d_call
CASIPGLAGGDTQYF | TGTGCCAGCATCCCGGGACTAGCGGGAGGAGATACGCAGTATTTT | many | TRBJ2-3 | TRBV7-9 | TRBD2
CASSQEHRTSGTETQYF | TGTGCCAGCAGCCAAGAACATCGGACTAGCGGGACGGAGACCCAGTACTTC | many | TRBJ2-5 | TRBV3-1 | TRBD2
CASSSPLRGVDEKLFF | TGTGCCAGCAGTTCGCCCCTCAGGGGAGTAGATGAAAAACTGTTTTTT | many | TRBJ1-4 | TRBV28 | -
CASRRGTGSPLHF | TGTGCCAGCAGACGGGGGACCGGTTCACCCCTCCACTTT | - | TRBJ1-6 | TRBV6-2/TRBV6-3 | -
CASSLTQVGNTGELFF | TGTGCCAGCAGTTTAACCCAGGTTGGGAACACCGGGGAGCTGTTTTTT | many | TRBJ2-2 | TRBV28 | -
CASSEAAGRTQYF | TGTGCCAGCAGTGAAGCAGCGGGGAGGACGCAGTATTTT | many | TRBJ2-3 | TRBV2 | TRBD2
CSVQGQGDTGELFF | TGCAGCGTTCAGGGACAGGGGGACACCGGGGAGCTGTTTTTT | - | TRBJ2-2 | TRBV29-1 | TRBD1
CASSRSVSGELFF | TGTGCCAGCAGCCGGAGCGTTTCCGGGGAGCTGTTTTTT | many | TRBJ2-2 | TRBV12-3/TRBV12-4 | -
CASSMGQPYNQPQHF | TGTGCCAGTAGTATGGGTCAGCCATACAATCAGCCCCAGCATTTT | - | TRBJ1-5 | TRBV19 | -
CASSSLSPRGKETQYF | TGTGCTAGCAGCTCGCTGAGTCCCAGGGGGAAAGAGACCCAGTACTTC | few | TRBJ2-5 | TRBV7-7 | TRBD1
CASSLGDSDNSPLHF | TGTGCCAGCAGCTTAGGTGACAGTGATAATTCACCCCTCCACTTT | many | TRBJ1-6 | TRBV7-9 | -
CASSSGLMGQPQHF | TGTGCCAGCAGCTCCGGACTGATGGGTCAGCCCCAGCATTTT | - | TRBJ1-5 | TRBV7-8 | -
CASLDRDTIYEQYF | TGTGCCAGCCTCGACCGGGACACGATCTACGAGCAGTACTTC | few | TRBJ2-7 | TRBV6-1 | -
CASPDRSYGYTF | TGTGCCAGCCCGGACAGATCCTATGGCTACACCTTC | - | TRBJ1-2 | TRBV2 | -
CAISVFRGAGHNEQFF | TGTGCCATCAGTGTGTTTAGAGGGGCGGGTCACAATGAGCAGTTCTTC | few | TRBJ2-1 | TRBV10-3 | -
CASTSSGANVLTF | TGTGCCAGCACCTCCTCTGGGGCCAACGTCCTGACTTTC | many | TRBJ2-6 | TRBV6-1 | -
CASGVGIRYNSPLHF | TGTGCCAGCGGGGTTGGGATTCGATATAATTCACCCCTCCACTTT | - | TRBJ1-6 | TRBV28 | -
CASSRGQGSVGAFF | TGTGCCAGTAGTAGGGGACAGGGGTCGGTTGGAGCTTTCTTT | many | TRBJ1-1 | TRBV19 | TRBD1
CASSQELGSTGELFF | TGTGCCAGCAGCCAAGAATTAGGGAGTACCGGGGAGCTGTTTTTT | many | TRBJ2-2 | TRBV3-1 | -
CASSLGQGLDTQYF | TGCGCCAGCAGCTTGGGACAGGGGTTAGATACGCAGTATTTT | many | TRBJ2-3 | TRBV5-1 | TRBD1
CASSITGRGTEAFF | TGTGCCAGCAGTATCACAGGTAGAGGGACTGAAGCTTTCTTT | many | TRBJ1-1 | TRBV6-1 | -
CASSEVRDGGRFF | TGTGCCAGCAGTGAGGTGAGGGATGGGGGCCGGTTCTTC | few | TRBJ2-1 | TRBV25-1 | -
CASSIGSGKTEAFF | TGTGCCAGTAGTATCGGTTCAGGTAAGACTGAAGCTTTCTTT | many | TRBJ1-1 | TRBV19 | -
CASSGIGLAGGNYEQYF | TGTGCCAGCAGTGGAATTGGACTAGCGGGGGGCAACTACGAGCAGTACTTC | many | TRBJ2-7 | TRBV28 | TRBD2
CASSEFGKNTEAFF | TGTGCCAGCAGTGAATTTGGGAAGAACACTGAAGCTTTCTTT | many | TRBJ1-1 | TRBV6-1 | -
CASSPYRGAEEKLFF | TGTGCCAGCAGCCCCTATAGGGGGGCCGAAGAAAAACTGTTTTTT | many | TRBJ1-4 | TRBV11-2 | -
CASSFRGSGGSDTQYF | TGCGCCAGCAGCTTCCGGGGATCCGGGGGCTCAGATACGCAGTATTTT | few | TRBJ2-3 | TRBV4-1 | -
CASSSSGTGDGYTF | TGTGCCAGCAGCTCATCCGGGACAGGGGATGGCTACACCTTC | many | TRBJ1-2 | TRBV28 | TRBD1
CSASSRLAEYNEQFF | TGCAGTGCCTCCAGCCGACTAGCGGAGTACAATGAGCAGTTCTTC | many | TRBJ2-1 | TRBV20-1 | TRBD2
CASSQGPPGQGSPYTF | TGTGCCAGCAGCCAAGGCCCACCGGGACAGGGGTCCCCCTACACCTTC | many | TRBJ1-2 | TRBV6-1 | TRBD1